The 29 T cell receptor beta chains presented below share a single source sample, sequenced in a study of blood T cell repertoires in COVID-19 (dated by TCRdb to 2020 to 2021). Library method: the immunoSEQ multiplex PCR assay. In TCRdb, the immuneACCESS table is reduced to in-frame sequences with V and J assigned. These tables do not hold every clone; where another copy was compared, an unresolved V gene accounts for under half, and the others remain unexplained. The sample contains 210,000 or so clones, 80% of them found a single time. 7.4% of the sample is in the top ten clones. Sequenced sample: PBMCs or T cells enriched from blood (not recorded which). Every receptor here comes from a woman in her thirties or forties with acute COVID-19.

A few counts support this clone. This rearrangement joins TRBV4-2 to TRBJ2-7; TRBD2 aligns across 9 bases. The CDR3 consists of 17 residues. The germline V gene encodes CDR1 LGHNA and CDR2 YNFKEQ. Losses at the gene ends were 0 bases for V and 5 bases for J; bases not matched to a gene: 11. In nucleotides, the CDR3 is TGTGCCAGCAGCCAAGAAGGTCGTGGCGGGAGGGCGAACGAGCAGTACTTC. As protein: CASSQEGRGGRANEQYF.

There are many counts of this clone. The chain links TRBV28 to TRBJ2-2; D is unresolved. There are 14 residues in the CDR3. Trimming cost V 2 bases and J 4 bases, with 8 bases left between them. Per the germline V gene, CDR1 is MDHEN and CDR2 is SYDVKM. The CDR3 reads CASSLRRVTGELFF. The CDR3 coding sequence is TGTGCCAGCAGTTTACGACGGGTCACCGGGGAGCTGTTTTTT.

This chain uses TRBV19 with TRBJ2-2; D gene uncertain. V shed 8 bases and J shed 1 base, with 11 bases lying between them. Per germline, CDR1 LNHDA and CDR2 SQIVND (reference sequence). The CDR3 extends over 14 amino acids. CDR3 nucleotides: TGTGCCAGTGTTTCGGCAGGGAACACCGGGGAGCTGTTTTTT. This encodes CASVSAGNTGELFF.

V and J are TRBV9 and TRBJ2-5, with TRBD2 matching over 9 bases. CDR1 and CDR2 from the germline V gene are SGDLS and YYNGEE. The ends lost 3 bases at V and 3 bases at J; junction bases unmatched: 9. The CDR3 extends over 16 amino acids. The CDR3 reads CASSARGIAGEETQYF. DNA of the CDR3: TGTGCCAGCAGCGCTCGTGGGATAGCGGGAGAAGAGACCCAGTACTTC.

The V call is TRBV19, the J call TRBJ1-2; 7 bases map to TRBD1. CDR1 and CDR2 (germline): LNHDA, SQIVND (reference sequence). Losses at the gene ends were 4 bases for V and 5 bases for J; bases not matched to a gene: 13. This CDR3 contains 16 residues. This CDR3 is CASSTRATPGGYGYTF. CDR3 in DNA: TGTGCCAGTAGTACCCGAGCCACCCCAGGGGGTTATGGCTACACCTTC.

The chain has TRBV30 and TRBJ2-5; perhaps TRBD2 as D (5 bases). Germline loops: CDR1 GTSNPN, CDR2 SVGIG (reference sequence). This CDR3 has 15 amino acids. V was cut by 6 bases and J by 4 bases, with 21 bases left in between. CDR3 nucleotides: TGTGCCTGTGCCTCCGTGTCGAGGGCAAGAGAGACCCAGTACTTC. It is translated as CACASVSRARETQYF.

The CDR3 DNA reads as TGTGCCAGCAGTTACTCCCCCCACCGGGACAATCAGCCCCAGCATTTT. This translates into CASSYSPHRDNQPQHF. This rearrangement joins TRBV6-5 to TRBJ1-5; unclear D gene. Germline loops: CDR1 MNHEY, CDR2 SVGAGI. The germline V and J ends were trimmed by 0 bases and 3 bases, with 12 bases remaining between them. This CDR3 has 16 amino acids.

Notes on this clone: The same CDR3 can be traced to other DNA sequences in this sample. The chain combines TRBV28 with TRBJ2-2, with D tentatively TRBD2 (5 bases). Germline V gene data show CDR1 as MDHEN and CDR2 as SYDVKM. The length of the CDR3 is 14 residues. V was clipped by 2 bases and J by 2 bases, with 6 bases between them. Written as DNA, the CDR3 is TGTGCCAGCAGTTTAGGAGGTAACACCGGGGAGCTGTTTTTT. Protein: CASSLGGNTGELFF.

This clone was observed a few times. This chain connects TRBV7-8 to TRBJ1-2; 8 nucleotides align to TRBD1. Looked up from germline, CDR1 is SGHVS and CDR2 is FQNEAQ. With V trimmed by 5 bases and J by 4 bases, 12 bases remained unmatched. The CDR3 has 16 amino acids. CDR3 coding DNA: TGTGCCAGCAGCCGGGGGGGACAGGCGGAAACCTATGGCTACACCTTC. It is translated as CASSRGGQAETYGYTF.

The V and J genes are TRBV5-4 and TRBJ2-1, with TRBD1 as a possible D gene (5 bases). CDR1 SGHNT and CDR2 YYREEE come from the germline V gene (reference sequence). V lost 0 bases and J 10 bases, leaving 11 bases between the germline ends. CDR3 length: 13 amino acids. CDR3 in amino acids: CASSLDLDSEQFF. The DNA for the CDR3 is TGTGCCAGCAGCTTGGATCTAGACAGCGAGCAGTTCTTC.

The chain couples TRBV7-2 to TRBJ1-3, with 9 bases matching TRBD1. Germline V gives CDR1 SGHTA, CDR2 FQGNSA. This CDR3 spans 17 amino acids. V lost 4 bases, J lost 0 bases, and 7 bases stayed unmatched. The CDR3 DNA reads TGTGCCAGCAGCTCGGGACAGGGTCCCTTCTCTGGAAACACCATATATTTT. The encoded protein is CASSSGQGPFSGNTIYF.

The V gene is TRBV7-2, the J gene TRBJ1-2; the match to TRBD1 covers 10 bases. The V gene's germline CDR1 is SGHTA and CDR2 FQGNSA. This CDR3 contains 15 residues. V trimming: 1 base; J trimming: 4 bases; junction bases outside the gene matches: 3. The CDR3 DNA is TGTGCCAGCAGCTTAGTCGGGACAGGGGTCTATGGCTACACCTTC. This gives the protein CASSLVGTGVYGYTF.

This chain links TRBV27 with TRBJ2-7; TRBD2 agrees at 7 bases. Trimming cost V 4 bases and J 0 bases; bases outside gene matches: 12. There are 17 residues in the CDR3. Germline V gene lookup returns CDR1 MNHEY and CDR2 SMNVEV (reference sequence). The DNA for the CDR3 is TGTGCCAGCAGTTCAGAGGGGAGGGTCCGGCGCTCCTACGAGCAGTACTTC. This encodes CASSSEGRVRRSYEQYF.

The chain employs TRBV11-2 and TRBJ1-1; tentatively, D is TRBD1 (5 bases). Trimming pared 2 bases from V and 0 bases from J, leaving 10 bases between. Germline loops: CDR1 SGHAT, CDR2 FQNNGV. This CDR3 contains 15 residues. CDR3 sequence reads: CASSLRTHLNTEAFF. CDR3 bases: TGTGCCAGCAGCTTAAGGACACACCTGAACACTGAAGCTTTCTTT.

The J gene is TRBJ2-3, the V gene TRBV19; TRBD2 might be the D (6 bases). The germline V gene has CDR1 LNHDA and CDR2 SQIVND (reference sequence). The CDR3 has 14 amino acids. The ends were cut back, 3 bases at V and 1 base at J, with 8 bases in the middle. CDR3 coding DNA: TGTGCCAGTAGTATTGGAGGGGGCACAGATACGCAGTATTTT. Encoded protein: CASSIGGGTDTQYF.

The CDR3 loop reads CATSDLRGSTSTDTQYF. The CDR3 DNA reads TGTGCCACCAGTGATTTGCGCGGGTCCACTAGCACAGATACGCAGTATTTT. The chain combines TRBV24-1 with TRBJ2-3; weak D call: TRBD2 (5 bases). Between the trimmed V and J ends, which lost 0 bases and 0 bases, there was a span of 12 bases. The germline V gene encodes CDR1 KGHDR and CDR2 SFDVKD. This CDR3 has 17 residues.

The V and J genes are TRBV18 and TRBJ1-1, with a possible D match to TRBD1 (6 bases). V shed 3 bases and J shed 1 base, with 9 bases lying between them. Germline V gene sequence: CDR1 KGHSH, CDR2 LQKENI. The CDR3 contains 14 residues. CDR3 bases: TGTGCCAGCTCACCGGGGGCCCCGAACACTGAAGCTTTCTTT. Translation gives CASSPGAPNTEAFF.

The rearrangement links TRBV6-4 to TRBJ2-2, with D perhaps matching TRBD1 (6 bases). Germline values: CDR1 MRHNA, CDR2 SNTAGT. The CDR3 covers 14 residues. Trimming took off 4 bases at V and 6 bases at J, with 12 bases between the two ends. CDR3 nucleotides: TGTGCCAGCAGTGCCACAGGGATGTCCGGGGAGCTGTTTTTT. Translating gives CASSATGMSGELFF.

This chain uses TRBV6-4 with TRBJ2-3, with TRBD2 identical over 11 bases. CDR3 length: 15 amino acids. J lost 4 bases, V lost 5 bases, and 5 bases had no gene match. Germline-derived CDR1 and CDR2 are MRHNA and SNTAGT. CDR3 DNA sequence: TGTGCCAGCAGTAGGACTAGCGGGCCCGCAGATACGCAGTATTTT. The encoded protein is CASSRTSGPADTQYF.

The sample holds one count of this clone. The chain combines TRBV18 with TRBJ2-7; D is uncertain. V was pared by 4 bases and J by 6 bases, with 22 bases between. The CDR3 has 16 residues. The V gene's germline CDR1 is KGHSH and CDR2 LQKENI. As DNA, the CDR3 is TGTGCCAGCTCACGTTTATCGTCACAGCCCCCCGGCGAGCAGTACTTC. Its translation is CASSRLSSQPPGEQYF.

V gene TRBV11-2 combines with J gene TRBJ2-5, with TRBD2 as a possible D gene (6 bases). The CDR3 runs 16 residues. Germline values: CDR1 SGHAT, CDR2 FQNNGV. V lost 5 bases and J 4 bases, leaving 20 bases between the germline ends. CDR3 DNA sequence: TGTGCCAGCAGCCCCGTCCTCGCGGGGTCTGGAGAGACCCAGTACTTC. It is translated as CASSPVLAGSGETQYF.

The J gene is TRBJ2-2, the V gene TRBV2; D possibly corresponds to TRBD2 (5 bases). V lost 7 bases, J lost 2 bases, and 11 bases lay in between. The germline gives CDR1 SNHLY, CDR2 FYNNEI. CDR3 length equals 14 residues. CDR3 loop: CASKTSPNTGELFF. In nucleotides, the CDR3 is TGTGCCAGCAAAACTAGTCCAAACACCGGGGAGCTGTTTTTT.

This sequence joins TRBV19 and TRBJ2-5; 10 bases are shared with TRBD2. V was clipped by 4 bases and J by 5 bases; unmatched bases: 10. The germline CDR1 and CDR2 sequences are LNHDA and SQIVND (reference sequence). This CDR3 contains 16 residues. Written as DNA, the CDR3 is TGTGCCAGTAGTACCCCAGGACTAGCGGCGGGGGAGACCCAGTACTTC. Protein product: CASSTPGLAAGETQYF.

The V call is TRBV29-1, the J call TRBJ1-2; 7 bases fit TRBD1. Trimming took 5 bases from V and 6 from J; bases not matched to a gene: 9. The CDR3 spans 13 residues. From germline, CDR1 is SQVTM and CDR2 ANQGSEA. Here the CDR3 reads CSVLVRGRDGYTF. CDR3 sequence (DNA): TGCAGCGTTCTGGTGAGGGGGCGAGATGGCTACACCTTC.

As regards this clone: Other DNA sequences from this sample encode an identical CDR3 as well. The rearrangement links TRBV4-2 to TRBJ2-7, with 14 nucleotides matching TRBD2. The CDR3 has 15 amino acids. Trimming took 3 bases from V and 3 from J; bases not matched to a gene: 1. Germline V gene sequence: CDR1 LGHNA, CDR2 YNFKEQ. The CDR3 bases are TGTGCCAGCAGCCAGGGACTAGCGGGGGACTACGAGCAGTACTTC. Translating gives CASSQGLAGDYEQYF.

The chain carries TRBV4-2 and TRBJ2-2; 7 positions agree with TRBD2. J gave up 0 bases and V 1 base, and 5 bases lay outside the gene matches. Germline CDR1 and CDR2: LGHNA and YNFKEQ. The length of the CDR3 is 17 residues. The CDR3 nucleotides read TGTGCCAGCAGCCAAGCGTCGGCGGGGGCGAACACCGGGGAGCTGTTTTTT. This gives the protein CASSQASAGANTGELFF.

The chain combines TRBV2 with TRBJ2-2, with 11 bases matching TRBD1. From germline, CDR1 is SNHLY and CDR2 FYNNEI. The junction had 6 bases not matched to a gene; V was cut back by 8 bases and J by 4 bases. This CDR3 has 15 amino acids. The CDR3 loop is CASRRDRGITGELFF. The CDR3, as DNA: TGTGCCAGCCGGAGGGACAGGGGGATCACCGGGGAGCTGTTTTTT. The full variable domain, with the rest looked up from reference TRBV2 and TRBJ2-2, is EPEVTQTPSHQVTQMGQEVILRCVPISNHLYFYWYRQILGQKVEFLVSFYNNEISEKSEIFDDQFSVERPDGSNFTLKIRSTKLEDSAMYFCASRRDRGITGELFFGEGSRLTVL.

This clone appeared many times. This chain joins TRBV7-8 and TRBJ1-5; TRBD1 matches at 8 bases. CDR3 length: 15 residues. V gave up 5 bases and J gave up 6 bases; unmatched junction bases: 9. The germline V gene encodes CDR1 SGHVS and CDR2 FQNEAQ. CDR3 bases: TGTGCCAGCAGCCGCTCTCAGGGGGCTGGTCAGCCCCAGCATTTT. Its protein product is CASSRSQGAGQPQHF.

This clone was observed a few times. The chain uses TRBV28 and TRBJ2-1; 9 nucleotides align to TRBD2. The CDR3 has 16 residues. The ends lost 6 bases at V and 1 base at J; junction bases unmatched: 7. The V gene's germline CDR1 is MDHEN and CDR2 SYDVKM. CDR3 protein: CASRTESGGSYNEQFF. The CDR3 DNA sequence: TGTGCCAGCAGGACCGAAAGCGGGGGGTCCTACAATGAGCAGTTCTTC.